Below, one TCR beta chain is given with its context. The antigen is undetermined. This entry belongs to a study of metastatic and nonmetastatic thyroid tumors. Study findings and constraints: Benign nodules reportedly had significantly lower TCR beta diversity than malignant thyroid tumors in blood and tumor.

Authors' analysis steps: The study's classifier, a distant-metastasis tool for papillary thyroid cancer, was built using CDR3 differences across clinicopathological groups. TCRdb redid the clone calls on the PCR reads using MiXCR. None of the V and J calls come from the authors' own analysis; TCRdb made them. This table holds more than 2,500 clones, under 35% found once. Every patient was untreated before thyroid surgery. This CDR3 has 13 amino acids. V dropped 6 bases and J dropped 8 bases, with 16 bases sitting between them. Looked up from germline, CDR1 is MNHNS and CDR2 is SASEGT. The rearrangement links TRBV6-1 to TRBJ1-2, with a weak D call TRBD1 (5 bases). The origin of this receptor is a female donor with papillary thyroid cancer or a benign thyroid nodule (not recorded which). Some clones in this sample may be carry-over from other donors' samples. Sequencing was done on a sample of tumor tissue. The CDR3 here is CASRTGPTGGYTF. The DNA of the CDR3 is TGTGCCAGCAGGACGGGGCCTACGGGCGGCTACACCTTC.